The 11 T cell receptor beta chains given below trace back to one sample, sequenced in a study of blood T cell repertoires in COVID-19. Here immunoSEQ multiplex PCR was the method, and the copy in TCRdb shows in-frame clones only, minus some. The sample yields approximately 150,000 clones, roughly 81% seen once. Sequencing used peripheral blood. The receptors derive from a woman aged 80 or over with COVID-19, enrolled during active disease.

This clone was seen a single time. The J gene is TRBJ2-1, the V gene TRBV7-3; D gene ambiguous. This CDR3 is built from 15 residues. Germline lookup yields CDR1 SGHTA and CDR2 FQGTGA. V was trimmed by 1 base and J by 3 bases, leaving 10 bases between them. The CDR3 DNA reads as TGTGCCAGCAGCTTAAGCGCTATGAACTACAATGAGCAGTTCTTC. Amino acid sequence: CASSLSAMNYNEQFF.

DNA of the CDR3: TGTGCCAGCGGACGCGGGGGACTAGCAGTAGAGACCCAGTACTTC. This encodes CASGRGGLAVETQYF. The chain employs TRBV2 and TRBJ2-5; 9 bases map to TRBD2. This CDR3 has 15 amino acids. J gave up 4 bases and V 8 bases, and 11 bases lay outside the gene matches. Germline V lookup: CDR1 SNHLY, CDR2 FYNNEI. The full variable domain, with the rest looked up from reference TRBV2 and TRBJ2-5, is EPEVTQTPSHQVTQMGQEVILRCVPISNHLYFYWYRQILGQKVEFLVSFYNNEISEKSEIFDDQFSVERPDGSNFTLKIRSTKLEDSAMYFCASGRGGLAVETQYFGPGTRLLVL.

This chain connects TRBV7-2 to TRBJ2-2; the D gene is possibly TRBD2 (6 bases). The CDR3 extends over 15 amino acids. CDR1 is SGHTA, CDR2 FQGNSA, per germline. Trimming removed 5 bases from V and 6 bases from J, with 16 bases in between. The CDR3 region has the DNA TGTGCCAGCAGCCTAAGACTAGTTAACGCCGGGGAGCTGTTTTTT. Translation gives CASSLRLVNAGELFF.

The rearrangement uses TRBV27 and TRBJ1-6; 8 positions match TRBD1. Germline V gene lookup returns CDR1 MNHEY and CDR2 SMNVEV (reference sequence). The V gene end was trimmed by 5 bases and the J gene end by 10 bases; junction bases not matched to a gene: 7. This CDR3 has 14 amino acids. Here the CDR3 reads CASSMDRVGSPLHF. The CDR3 DNA reads TGTGCCAGCAGTATGGACAGGGTTGGCTCACCCCTCCACTTT.

In its sample, this clone was seen once. The chain employs TRBV2 and TRBJ2-3, with 12 bases identical to TRBD2. The CDR3 is 15 amino acids. V shed 8 bases, J shed 3 bases, and the junction held 6 bases outside the gene matches. Germline V gives CDR1 SNHLY, CDR2 FYNNEI. The CDR3: CASGGTSGLTDTQYF. The CDR3 DNA reads as TGTGCCAGCGGCGGGACTAGCGGGTTGACAGATACGCAGTATTTT.

The V and J genes are TRBV12-3 or TRBV12-4 and TRBJ2-3; 9 bases map to TRBD2. With V trimmed by 1 base and J by 14 bases, 4 bases remained unmatched. There are 12 residues in the CDR3. The CDR3 DNA sequence: TGTGCCAGCAGTTTAGGGCTAGCGGGATTGTATTTT. Protein product: CASSLGLAGLYF.

V gene TRBV7-2 combines with J gene TRBJ2-1; 9 bases map to TRBD1. After removal of 5 bases from V and 3 bases from J, the junction contained 5 bases not matched to a gene. The germline V gene has CDR1 SGHTA and CDR2 FQGNSA. The CDR3 totals 15 residues. CDR3 in amino acids: CASSQDRGDYNEQFF. CDR3 sequence (DNA): TGTGCCAGCAGCCAGGACAGGGGAGACTACAATGAGCAGTTCTTC.

This chain joins TRBV19 and TRBJ2-7; perhaps TRBD2 as D (6 bases). V lost 5 bases and J 1 base, leaving 15 bases between the germline ends. The CDR3 consists of 15 residues. Germline V CDR1 and CDR2: LNHDA, SQIVND (reference sequence). CDR3 sequence (DNA): TGTGCCAGTAGTGCGGGGCAACTCATTTCCTACGAGCAGTACTTC. Translating gives CASSAGQLISYEQYF.

This chain links TRBV3-1 (or the pseudogene TRBV3-2) with TRBJ1-6; tentative D call: TRBD1 (6 bases). V dropped 3 bases and J dropped 8 bases, with 8 bases sitting between them. This CDR3 comprises 13 residues. The germline gives CDR1 LGHDT, CDR2 YNNKEL (reference sequence). The CDR3: CASSQGAYSPLHF. As DNA, the CDR3 is TGTGCCAGCAGCCAGGGGGCCTATTCACCCCTCCACTTT.

The chain links TRBV7-9 to TRBJ1-1; D may be TRBD1 (6 bases). The germline V gene encodes CDR1 SEHNR and CDR2 FQNEAQ (reference sequence). The CDR3 has 14 residues. V lost 6 bases to trimming and J lost 2 bases, with 13 bases between them. This CDR3 reads CASRSTGSNTEAFF. The DNA for the CDR3 is TGTGCCAGCAGATCAACAGGGTCAAACACTGAAGCTTTCTTT.

The V and J genes are TRBV3-1 (or the pseudogene TRBV3-2) and TRBJ2-3; perhaps TRBD1 as D (6 bases). Trimming cost V 1 base and J 6 bases, with 17 bases left between them. CDR3 length equals 16 residues. Looked up from germline, CDR1 is LGHDT and CDR2 is YNNKEL (reference sequence). The CDR3, as DNA: TGTGCCAGCAGCCAAGGGGGGAGCAGGGGTGGGGATACGCAGTATTTT. Its translation: CASSQGGSRGGDTQYF.